This TCR beta chain was captured by sequencing in a study of shared clonotypes between healthy human individuals. Notes on the study in general: It was observed that around 5% of naive CD4 clonotypes were shared across several donors. Memory subsets generally showed lower estimated richness than naive subsets.

TCRdb keeps only in-frame clones here, not all; method: immunoSEQ multiplex PCR. Found here are over 2 million clones, around 96% of them singletons; the top ten hold 1.1%. CD45RO-negative cells were positively selected for CCR7, leaving out terminally differentiated effector memory CD45RA+ cells. The CDR3 extends over 14 amino acids. Trimming removed 3 bases at V and 8 bases at J, with 11 bases between. From germline, CDR1 is MNHEY and CDR2 SMNVEV (reference sequence). In the case of this clone: Antigen specificity is unknown.

This sequence was found in a man younger than 35 in good health. The material sequenced was naive CD8+ T cells sorted from blood. The rearrangement joins TRBV27 to TRBJ1-6; no reliable D call. The CDR3: CASSFDRGYSPLHF. As DNA, the CDR3 is TGTGCCAGCAGTTTCGACCGGGGTTATTCACCCCTCCACTTT.